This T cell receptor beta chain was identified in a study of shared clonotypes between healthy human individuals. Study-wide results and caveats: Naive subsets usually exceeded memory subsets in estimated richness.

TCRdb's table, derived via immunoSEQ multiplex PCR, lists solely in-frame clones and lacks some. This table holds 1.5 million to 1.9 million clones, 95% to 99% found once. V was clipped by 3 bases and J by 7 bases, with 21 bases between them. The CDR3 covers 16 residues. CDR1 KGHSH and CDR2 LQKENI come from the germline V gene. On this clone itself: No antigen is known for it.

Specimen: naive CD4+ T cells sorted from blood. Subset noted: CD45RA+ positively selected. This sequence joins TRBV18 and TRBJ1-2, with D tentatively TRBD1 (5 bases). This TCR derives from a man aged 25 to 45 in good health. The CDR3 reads CASSPLWAGGETGYTF. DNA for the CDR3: TGTGCCAGCTCACCCTTGTGGGCTGGGGGGGAGACTGGCTACACCTTC.